This T cell receptor (beta chain) was identified during a study of T cell repertoires in cytomegalovirus infection. Study details: Indications came from public TCR beta signatures; they pointed to CMV infection and to a matching HLA type. General study points: Based on cumulative public TCR beta family frequency, carriers of CMV plus the relevant HLA were identified. In two of eight donors, the top clonotype was HLA-C-restricted CMV-specific.

Of note for this clonotype: Its antigen is still unknown.

This CDR3 has 15 residues. The V segment lost 1 base and the J segment 8 bases; nucleotides outside the gene matches: 8. Germline lookup yields CDR1 SGHVS and CDR2 FNYEAQ. TCRdb reprocessed the reads with MiXCR, giving one entry per CDR3 protein. The top ten hold 2.8% of the sample, which has roughly 760,000 distinct CDR3 sequences, 35% to 45% seen once. Sequencing input: PBMCs. The clonotype was recovered from a human donor in good health (CMV status not recorded). Some clones in this sample may be carry-over from other donors' samples. V and J are TRBV7-6 and TRBJ1-5; 7 bases fit TRBD1. The DNA for the CDR3 is TGTGCCAGCAGCTTAGATGGGACAGTCCGTGAGCCCCAGCATTTT. Translation gives CASSLDGTVREPQHF.